The 29 T cell receptor beta chains below all came from one sample that was sequenced in a study of blood T cells in healthy people across ages. A second PCR, run for roughly 7 to 11 cycles, used a sample-barcoded 5' primer plus a J-beta primer mix. TCRdb re-called the 5' RACE reads through MiXCR, storing one row per CDR3 protein. The table records about 1.6 million distinct CDR3 sequences, about 31% of them present only once. The sequenced material came from blood. These receptors were obtained from a woman aged 30 to 39 in good health.

This clonotype turned up a few times. The DNA for the CDR3 is TGCAGTGCTAGAGCCTATAATACGCAGTATTTT. It codes for CSARAYNTQYF. This chain links TRBV20-1 with TRBJ2-3, with D uncertain. Per germline, CDR1 DFQATT and CDR2 SNEGSKA (reference sequence). The V end was cut by 1 base, the J end by 7 bases, with 6 bases between. There are 11 residues in the CDR3.

This sequence joins TRBV7-2 and TRBJ2-1, with TRBD2 matching 12 bases. This CDR3 region has 14 residues. V dropped 5 bases and J dropped 12; count of bases not matched to a gene: 8. Germline CDR1 and CDR2: SGHTA and FQGNSA. The CDR3 DNA reads as TGTGCCAGCAGCCGGACTAGCGGGACACGGGGGCAGTTCTTC. Translating it yields CASSRTSGTRGQFF.

This clonotype showed up just a few times. The rearrangement uses TRBV6-1 and TRBJ2-1, with 9 bases that match TRBD2. Germline lookup yields CDR1 MNHNS and CDR2 SASEGT. V was clipped by 4 bases and J by 6 bases; unmatched bases: 10. The CDR3 consists of 16 residues. The CDR3 sequence: CASSGRTLAGTNEQFF. Written as DNA, the CDR3 is TGTGCCAGCAGTGGAAGAACCCTAGCGGGAACCAATGAGCAGTTCTTC.

This chain uses TRBV2 with TRBJ2-7; D may be TRBD1 or TRBD2 (6 bases each). Germline lookup yields CDR1 SNHLY and CDR2 FYNNEI. V was clipped by 4 bases and J by 6 bases, with 16 bases between them. The CDR3 is 14 amino acids. The CDR3 DNA follows: TGTGCCAGCAGTGGCAGACAGGAGGGGCTCGAGCAGTACTTC. Its protein product is CASSGRQEGLEQYF.

A few counts support this clonotype. The chain couples TRBV4-1 to TRBJ2-3; 14 nucleotides line up with TRBD2. The germline V gene encodes CDR1 MGHRA and CDR2 YSYEKL. The CDR3 is made up of 19 amino acids. J gave up 1 base and V 4 bases, and 10 bases lay outside the gene matches. This CDR3 is CASSPMTSGGAPRTDTQYF. CDR3 nucleotides: TGCGCCAGCAGCCCAATGACTAGCGGGGGGGCCCCCCGCACAGATACGCAGTATTTT.

The J gene is TRBJ2-1, the V gene TRBV20-1; no firm D call. The V end lost 0 bases, the J end lost 0 bases, and 12 bases lay between the germline ends. The CDR3 sequence is 16 residues long. Germline CDR1 is DFQATT and CDR2 is SNEGSKA (reference sequence). The CDR3 here is CSARDAMTDSYNEQFF. CDR3 bases: TGCAGTGCTAGAGATGCGATGACTGACTCCTACAATGAGCAGTTCTTC.

The sample holds a few counts of this clonotype. The gene calls are TRBV7-2 and TRBJ2-5; no clear D. CDR3 length equals 15 residues. The V gene lost 1 base and the J gene lost 2 bases, with 11 bases spanning the gap. Germline assignment: CDR1 SGHTA and CDR2 FQGNSA. Written as DNA, the CDR3 is TGTGCCAGCAGCTTAGTAGGCGCCAGGCAAGAGACCCAGTACTTC. As protein: CASSLVGARQETQYF.

This clonotype was seen a handful of times. The chain joins TRBV4-1 to TRBJ2-7, with TRBD1 matching over 7 bases. Germline values: CDR1 MGHRA, CDR2 YSYEKL. The ends lost 0 bases at V and 6 bases at J; junction bases unmatched: 11. This CDR3 has 16 residues. In nucleotides, the CDR3 is TGCGCCAGCAGCCAAGAGGTATTAGGGGGCGCAGCCGAGCAGTACTTC. It translates to CASSQEVLGGAAEQYF.

V and J are TRBV11-3 and TRBJ2-7; 12 bases agree with TRBD1. V dropped 5 bases and J dropped 6; count of bases not matched to a gene: 5. Germline V gene sequence: CDR1 SGHNT, CDR2 YENEEA. CDR3 length equals 14 residues. CDR3 sequence (DNA): TGTGCCAGCAGCCGAGGGACAGGGGGCACCGAGCAGTACTTC. Amino acids: CASSRGTGGTEQYF.

A remark on this clonotype: A much larger clone lies a single base off, so this may be a read error. The chain couples TRBV12-3 or TRBV12-4 to TRBJ2-3; possibly TRBD2 for D (5 bases). The CDR3 extends over 12 amino acids. The CDR3 DNA follows: TGTGCCAGCAGGGGAGCAGCAGATGCGCAGTATTTT. This encodes CASRGAADAQYF.

This chain connects TRBV2 to TRBJ2-3, with 11 positions matching TRBD2. Germline V gene sequence: CDR1 SNHLY, CDR2 FYNNEI. CDR3 size: 19 residues. V shed 5 bases and J 4 bases; nucleotides not matched to a gene: 17. CDR3 sequence: CASSPRPISTSGKADTQYF. CDR3 DNA: TGTGCCAGCAGTCCTCGGCCTATTTCGACTAGCGGGAAAGCAGATACGCAGTATTTT. Full variable domain (remainder filled in from reference TRBV2 and TRBJ2-3): EPEVTQTPSHQVTQMGQEVILRCVPISNHLYFYWYRQILGQKVEFLVSFYNNEISEKSEIFDDQFSVERPDGSNFTLKIRSTKLEDSAMYFCASSPRPISTSGKADTQYFGPGTRLTVL.

The CDR3 loop is CASRARFTAYYQETQYF. The CDR3 DNA is TGTGCCAGCAGGGCCAGATTTACGGCTTATTACCAAGAGACCCAGTACTTC. The chain recombines TRBV27 with TRBJ2-5; D not resolved. Per the germline V gene, CDR1 is MNHEY and CDR2 is SMNVEV (reference sequence). CDR3 length equals 17 residues. V lost 6 bases to trimming and J lost 0 bases, with 20 bases between them.

This clonotype occurred many times. The rearrangement uses TRBV12-3 or TRBV12-4 and TRBJ1-4; D is unclear. V dropped 1 base and J dropped 8 bases, with 11 bases sitting between them. This CDR3 is 14 amino acids long. The chain's CDR3 is CASSLGGVGEKLFF. CDR3 in DNA: TGTGCCAGCAGTTTAGGGGGTGTGGGAGAAAAACTGTTTTTT.

Regarding this clonotype: One end of the junction does not line up with germline, which may come from a read error. V and J are TRBV4-1 and TRBJ1-2; D uncertain. The CDR3 totals 15 residues. Germline V gives CDR1 MGHRA, CDR2 YSYEKL. CDR3 loop: CASSQGGGANSGYTF. Written as DNA, the CDR3 is TGCGCCAGCAGCCAAGGCGGCGGAGCTAACTCTGGCTACACCTTC.

V is TRBV27 and J is TRBJ2-7, with D unresolved. Between the trimmed V and J ends, which lost 4 bases and 4 bases, there was a span of 14 bases. Looked up from germline, CDR1 is MNHEY and CDR2 is SMNVEV (reference sequence). The CDR3 sequence is 14 residues long. DNA for the CDR3: TGTGCCAGCAGTTGGAATAGCCAGGCATACGAGCAGTACTTC. It encodes CASSWNSQAYEQYF.

The genes are TRBV7-9 and TRBJ2-1; tentatively, D is TRBD2 (6 bases). Trimming took off 7 bases at V and 6 bases at J, with 19 bases between the two ends. CDR3 length: 15 residues. Looked up from germline, CDR1 is SEHNR and CDR2 is FQNEAQ (reference sequence). Here the CDR3 DNA reads TGTGCCAGCATCGGGGAAAAGGGGAGGCTCAATGAGCAGTTCTTC. Amino acids: CASIGEKGRLNEQFF.

In this sample, this clonotype turned up a few times. The CDR3 DNA reads as TGCAGTGCTACCCCGAGAGGTCTCAATCAGCCCCAGCATTTT. This encodes CSATPRGLNQPQHF. The chain has TRBV20-1 and TRBJ1-5, with D hard to call. Looked up from germline, CDR1 is DFQATT and CDR2 is SNEGSKA (reference sequence). The V gene lost 4 bases and the J gene lost 3 bases, with 13 bases spanning the gap. The CDR3 loop spans 14 amino acids.

This clonotype was recorded many times. This chain links TRBV29-1 with TRBJ2-3, with D perhaps matching TRBD2 (5 bases). Germline-derived CDR1 and CDR2 are SQVTM and ANQGSEA. This CDR3 is built from 12 residues. V lost 5 bases to trimming and J lost 6 bases, with 12 bases between them. CDR3: CSVSPAADTQYF. The DNA of the CDR3 is TGCAGCGTTTCCCCAGCGGCGGATACGCAGTATTTT.

The chain carries TRBV9 and TRBJ1-1; D gene uncertain. Germline CDR1 reads SGDLS; CDR2 reads YYNGEE. The V gene lost 2 bases and the J gene lost 1 base, with 9 bases spanning the gap. This CDR3 contains 14 residues. The DNA for the CDR3 is TGTGCCAGCAGCGTCGGGGATCAGAACACTGAAGCTTTCTTT. Translating gives CASSVGDQNTEAFF.

This clonotype was observed once. The chain recombines TRBV5-1 with TRBJ1-1; perhaps TRBD1 as D (6 bases). Trimming cost V 4 bases and J 4 bases, with 14 bases left between them. The germline V gene encodes CDR1 SGHRS and CDR2 YFSETQ. The CDR3 runs 14 residues. The CDR3 nucleotides are TGCGCCAGCAGCGAACCGTCAGGGGCCACTGAAGCTTTCTTT. Protein: CASSEPSGATEAFF.

This clonotype was found a few times. DNA for the CDR3: TGTGCCAGCAGCTTAAGGGGACAGGGTTATGCCGAGACCCAGTACTTC. Its protein is CASSLRGQGYAETQYF. V usage is TRBV7-2 and J usage is TRBJ2-5; 9 nucleotides line up with TRBD1. The V gene end was trimmed by 2 bases and the J gene end by 5 bases; junction bases not matched to a gene: 9. The CDR3 consists of 16 residues. CDR1 SGHTA and CDR2 FQGNSA come from the germline V gene.

This sequence joins TRBV7-7 and TRBJ2-5, with D possibly TRBD2 on 6 matching bases. Germline CDR1 reads SSHAT; CDR2 reads FNYEAQ (reference sequence). V was pared by 5 bases and J by 4 bases, with 17 bases between. The length of the CDR3 is 15 residues. CDR3 DNA: TGTGCCAGCAGCCCCAGGATAGTGGGAGGAGAGACCCAGTACTTC. It encodes CASSPRIVGGETQYF.

This clonotype was counted many times. This rearrangement joins TRBV28 to TRBJ2-7; no reliable D call. The CDR3 runs 11 residues. V was trimmed by 6 bases and J by 4 bases, leaving 7 bases between them. CDR1 is MDHEN, CDR2 SYDVKM, per germline. CDR3 protein: CASSFLYEQYF. The CDR3 DNA follows: TGTGCCAGCAGCTTTCTTTACGAGCAGTACTTC.

The chain recombines TRBV3-1 with TRBJ2-7; the D gene is possibly TRBD2 (5 bases). Germline assignment: CDR1 LGHDT and CDR2 YNNKEL (reference sequence). Deletions cut 1 base from V and 4 bases from J, with 14 bases between. This CDR3 is 15 amino acids long. CDR3: CASSQGPLREYEQYF. The CDR3 DNA reads as TGTGCCAGCAGCCAAGGACCCCTGAGGGAATACGAGCAGTACTTC.

This clonotype was recorded at least ten times. The chain uses TRBV5-1 and TRBJ2-7; D gene unclear. Deletions cut 1 base from V and 2 bases from J, with 13 bases between. CDR1 SGHRS and CDR2 YFSETQ come from the germline V gene. The CDR3 is 15 amino acids. CDR3: CASSLMYTTTYEQYF. DNA for the CDR3: TGCGCCAGCAGCTTGATGTACACAACCACCTACGAGCAGTACTTC.

This clonotype was seen a few times. The chain combines TRBV6-7 with TRBJ2-5; D gene ambiguous. The closer fit of TRBJ2-7 to the DNA end suggests the J call may be wrong. TRBV6-7 is an ORF, and what it does is uncertain. This CDR3 is 14 amino acids long. CDR3 region: CASSYPGRKCEQYF. CDR3 nucleotides: TGTGCCAGCAGCTACCCCGGGCGAAAGTGCGAGCAGTACTTC.

The chain carries TRBV20-1 and TRBJ2-1, with a weak D call TRBD2 (6 bases). The CDR3 spans 15 residues. Looked up from germline, CDR1 is DFQATT and CDR2 is SNEGSKA (reference sequence). The germline V and J ends were trimmed by 0 bases and 5 bases, with 14 bases remaining between them. The CDR3, as DNA: TGCAGTGCTAGAGATCCCAGCGGGCTCGACAATGAGCAGTTCTTC. The encoded protein is CSARDPSGLDNEQFF.

This clonotype occurred a few times. The germline gene is not matched at one end of the junction; a read error may be the cause. The chain combines TRBV6-5 with TRBJ1-2; D call uncertain. Germline CDR1 reads MNHEY; CDR2 reads SVGAGI. CDR3 length equals 15 residues. DNA for the CDR3: TGTACCAGCAGTTACTCGGACCCCGACCAGGATGGCTACACCTTC. Protein sequence: CTSSYSDPDQDGYTF.

The DNA of the CDR3 is TGTGCCATCAGTGAACTTATGTCAGATACGCAGTATTTT. Residues: CAISELMSDTQYF. The chain has TRBV10-3 and TRBJ2-3; D is unresolved. CDR3 length equals 13 residues. The germline gives CDR1 ENHRY, CDR2 SYGVKD. V dropped 3 bases and J dropped 4 bases, with 8 bases sitting between them.